Reported below is one T cell receptor (beta chain). Antigen: not known. Trimming pared 3 bases from V and 2 bases from J, leaving 12 bases between. Germline CDR1 and CDR2: SGDLS and YYNGEE. The CDR3 loop spans 14 amino acids. Some clones are missing from TCRdb's copy, which holds only in-frame ones; the method was immunoSEQ multiplex PCR. The sample holds 100,000 or so clones, over 75% seen once. The sample belongs to a study of PD-1 blockade in mismatch repair-deficient tumors. PCR or immunohistochemistry showed mismatch repair deficiency in every enrolled patient. The TCR-sequenced patients were a few responders to pembrolizumab. Findings and limits, study-wide: Rapid post-treatment expansion, then contraction, generally preceding radiologic response, marked tumor-resident clones.

The starting material was peripheral blood, obtained roughly 35 weeks after starting pembrolizumab. This TCR came from an adult with mismatch repair-deficient cancer. The chain has TRBV9 and TRBJ2-7; possible D gene TRBD1, 6 bases. For the CDR3, the DNA is TGTGCCAGCAGCGCAGGGGACGTCGCCTACGAGCAGTACTTC. Residues: CASSAGDVAYEQYF.